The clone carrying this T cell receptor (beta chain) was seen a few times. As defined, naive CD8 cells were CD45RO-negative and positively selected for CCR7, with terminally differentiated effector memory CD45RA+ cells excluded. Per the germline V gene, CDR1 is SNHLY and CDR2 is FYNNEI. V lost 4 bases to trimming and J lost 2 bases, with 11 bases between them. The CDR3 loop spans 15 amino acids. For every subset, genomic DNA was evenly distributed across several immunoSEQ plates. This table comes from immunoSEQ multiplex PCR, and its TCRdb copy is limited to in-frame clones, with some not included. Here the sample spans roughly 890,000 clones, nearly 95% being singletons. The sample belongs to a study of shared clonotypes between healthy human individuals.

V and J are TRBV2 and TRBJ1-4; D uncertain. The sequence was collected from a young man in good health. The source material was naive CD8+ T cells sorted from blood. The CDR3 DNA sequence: TGTGCCAGCAGTGTGATGCTGGCGACTAATGAAAAACTGTTTTTT. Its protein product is CASSVMLATNEKLFF.